This T cell receptor beta chain was found in a study of blood T cell repertoires in COVID-19. As for the study in general: Whether acute or convalescent, the COVID-19 samples came from the United States, Italy and Spain.

Sequencing used immunoSEQ multiplex PCR; TCRdb keeps in-frame clones, though not all of them. Here the sample spans fewer than 15,000 clones, roughly 88% being singletons. This clone was observed a single time. Per the germline V gene, CDR1 is MNHEY and CDR2 is SMNVEV (reference sequence). V dropped 4 bases and J dropped 5; count of bases not matched to a gene: 12. The CDR3 loop spans 16 amino acids. The specimen was peripheral blood. The TCR was taken from a human donor in a cohort sampled during active COVID-19. The chain links TRBV27 to TRBJ2-5, with TRBD1 identical over 8 bases. CDR3 residues: CASSSPNDRGGETQYF. The CDR3 bases are TGTGCCAGCAGTTCCCCTAACGACAGGGGTGGTGAGACCCAGTACTTC.